Presented here are 21 T cell receptor beta chains from one specimen sequenced in a study of cytomegalovirus exposure and HLA in healthy donors. The primer mix had 60 Vbeta and 13 Jbeta primers. Sequenced by immunoSEQ multiplex PCR; TCRdb stores in-frame clones only, minus some. The top ten hold roughly 12% of the sample, which has approximately 70,000 clones, roughly 78% seen once. What was sequenced was PBMCs. Receptors were obtained from a woman aged 40-49 years in good health and CMV-seropositive.

V is TRBV6-5 and J is TRBJ2-3, with TRBD1 identical over 9 bases. The CDR3 consists of 13 residues. With V trimmed by 5 bases and J by 7 bases, 4 bases remained unmatched. Per the germline V gene, CDR1 is MNHEY and CDR2 is SVGAGI. The CDR3 DNA follows: TGTGCCAGCAGTCCTACAGGGGGCTATACGCAGTATTTT. Translation: CASSPTGGYTQYF.

The genes are TRBV6-6 and TRBJ2-3, with D perhaps TRBD1 (5 bases). The CDR3 has 14 residues. Looked up from germline, CDR1 is MNHNY and CDR2 is SVGAGI (reference sequence). Trimming cost V 0 bases and J 6 bases, with 10 bases left between them. The DNA of the CDR3 is TGTGCCAGCAGTTACTCGGAAAACAGGGATACGCAGTATTTT. Its translation: CASSYSENRDTQYF.

The chain carries TRBV2 and TRBJ1-5; D perhaps matches TRBD1 (6 bases). Between the trimmed V and J ends, which lost 3 bases and 3 bases, there was a span of 9 bases. From germline, CDR1 is SNHLY and CDR2 FYNNEI. This CDR3 region has 14 residues. The CDR3 region is CASSEYRVNQPQHF. In nucleotides, the CDR3 is TGTGCCAGCAGTGAGTACAGGGTCAATCAGCCCCAGCATTTT.

This chain joins TRBV7-8 and TRBJ1-5, with unresolved D. Germline lookup yields CDR1 SGHVS and CDR2 FQNEAQ. The CDR3 is 16 amino acids. V dropped 4 bases and J dropped 0 bases, with 13 bases sitting between them. CDR3: CASSSERRYSNQPQHF. Here the CDR3 DNA reads TGTGCCAGCAGCTCCGAGCGGCGTTATAGCAATCAGCCCCAGCATTTT.

The V call is TRBV5-4, the J call TRBJ2-7, with a tentative D call TRBD1 (6 bases). Germline CDR1 SGHNT, CDR2 YYREEE (reference sequence). Trimming stripped 0 bases from V and 3 bases from J, with 7 bases between. The CDR3 runs 13 residues. The CDR3 nucleotides are TGTGCCAGCAGCTTGGTACAGGGCTACGAGCAGTACTTC. This gives the protein CASSLVQGYEQYF.

V and J are TRBV7-2 and TRBJ2-5, with TRBD2 identical over 9 bases. Germline values: CDR1 SGHTA, CDR2 FQGNSA. The CDR3 is 15 amino acids. Unmatched junction bases numbered 4, after V lost 1 base and J lost 4 bases. CDR3: CASSLVAGEGETQYF. CDR3 bases: TGTGCCAGCAGCTTAGTAGCGGGGGAGGGAGAGACCCAGTACTTC.

Regarding this clone: This sample also contains other DNA sequences that code for the same CDR3. The V gene is TRBV2, the J gene TRBJ2-7; the D gene is possibly TRBD2 (7 bases). The germline V gene encodes CDR1 SNHLY and CDR2 FYNNEI. V shed 8 bases and J shed 2 bases, with 16 bases lying between them. The CDR3 spans 14 residues. The CDR3 sequence is CASRIGGPTYEQYF. CDR3 in DNA: TGTGCCAGCCGTATCGGGGGGCCTACCTACGAGCAGTACTTC.

V gene TRBV5-6 combines with J gene TRBJ2-1, with TRBD1 identical over 7 bases. V was pared by 4 bases and J by 1 base, with 5 bases of the junction left unmatched. This CDR3 is 15 amino acids long. Germline V gene sequence: CDR1 SGHDT, CDR2 YYEEEE. The DNA of the CDR3 is TGTGCCAGCAGCCCCGACAGGGAATCCTACAATGAGCAGTTCTTC. Translated, it gives CASSPDRESYNEQFF.

This clone has only one observation. The chain joins TRBV30 to TRBJ1-1; D not certain. V lost 5 bases and J 8 bases, leaving 12 bases between the germline ends. This CDR3 has 11 residues. Germline loops: CDR1 GTSNPN, CDR2 SVGIG (reference sequence). The CDR3 DNA reads as TGTGCCTGGGACGGGGTTCCGGAAGCTTTCTTT. Residues: CAWDGVPEAFF.

V usage is TRBV29-1 and J usage is TRBJ2-1; TRBD1 is a possible D gene (6 bases). Germline CDR1 and CDR2: SQVTM and ANQGSEA. The CDR3 contains 13 residues. Between the trimmed V and J ends, which lost 8 bases and 9 bases, there was a span of 20 bases. CDR3 DNA: TGCAGCACCTGGGGGCAGGGTCACGGTGAGCAGTTCTTC. The encoded protein is CSTWGQGHGEQFF.

This clone was counted only a few times. V and J are TRBV7-6 and TRBJ2-2; 8 nucleotides line up with TRBD2. Trimming removed 1 base from V and 7 bases from J; junction bases left unmatched: 8. The germline gives CDR1 SGHVS, CDR2 FNYEAQ. The CDR3 has 16 residues. CDR3 residues: CASSLEISGVNGELFF. DNA of the CDR3: TGTGCCAGCAGCTTAGAAATTAGCGGGGTGAACGGGGAGCTGTTTTTT.

The gene calls are TRBV6-5 and TRBJ2-4, with D possibly matching TRBD2 (6 bases). CDR1 MNHEY and CDR2 SVGAGI come from the germline V gene. V was trimmed by 6 bases and J by 6 bases, leaving 18 bases between them. The CDR3 totals 15 residues. The CDR3 DNA reads as TGTGCCAGCAGCAGGGCTAGCGCCGCTCTAAACATTCAGTACTTC. It encodes CASSRASAALNIQYF.

This chain uses TRBV11-2 with TRBJ1-5; D remains unclear. V was shortened by 2 bases and J by 5 bases, with 7 bases between the two germline ends. This CDR3 has 13 residues. From germline, CDR1 is SGHAT and CDR2 FQNNGV. The CDR3 sequence: CASSLFLDQPQHF. The CDR3 DNA reads as TGTGCCAGCAGCTTATTTTTAGATCAGCCCCAGCATTTT. Full variable domain (remainder filled in from reference TRBV11-2 and TRBJ1-5): EAGVAQSPRYKIIEKRQSVAFWCNPISGHATLYWYQQILGQGPKLLIQFQNNGVVDDSQLPKDRFSAERLKGVDSTLKIQPAKLEDSAVYLCASSLFLDQPQHFGDGTRLSIL.

As for this clone: This likely reflects a read error, since a far larger clone is one base away. J is TRBJ1-4 and V is TRBV15; 7 nucleotides match TRBD1. Germline loops: CDR1 LNHNV, CDR2 YYDKDF (reference sequence). V lost 1 base and J lost 5; bases outside the gene matches: 7. CDR3 length: 16 residues. CDR3 protein: CATSRGREGGNEKLFF. The DNA of the CDR3 is TGTGCCACCAGCAGAGGTCGGGAAGGGGGCAATGAAAAACTGTTTTTT.

The DNA of the CDR3 is TGTGCCAGCAGCTTCTCCGGGACAGGGGATTCACCCCTCCACTTT. Translation gives CASSFSGTGDSPLHF. This chain links TRBV11-3 with TRBJ1-6; 10 bases map to TRBD1. The CDR3 runs to 15 residues. Germline V gives CDR1 SGHNT, CDR2 YENEEA. After removal of 3 bases from V and 8 bases from J, the junction contained 4 bases not matched to a gene.

The CDR3 nucleotides read TGCGCCAGCAGCCACCCAGGGTTCGCTAATGAAAAACTGTTTTTT. Translation gives CASSHPGFANEKLFF. The V gene is TRBV4-1, the J gene TRBJ1-4; TRBD1 might be the D (5 bases). The germline V gene has CDR1 MGHRA and CDR2 YSYEKL. There are 15 residues in the CDR3. With 3 bases removed from V and 3 bases from J, the gap between germline ends came to 11 bases.

The chain combines TRBV5-4 with TRBJ2-3, with 12 bases matching TRBD2. The CDR3 loop spans 17 amino acids. CDR1 is SGHNT and CDR2 is YYREEE in the germline V gene (reference sequence). Trimming took 4 bases from V and 3 from J; bases not matched to a gene: 9. The CDR3 DNA reads as TGTGCCAGCAGCCTAAGGACTAGCGGGGACAAAACAGATACGCAGTATTTT. Amino acid sequence: CASSLRTSGDKTDTQYF. Full variable domain (outside the CDR3, taken from reference TRBV5-4 and TRBJ2-3): ETGVTQSPTHLIKTRGQQVTLRCSSQSGHNTVSWYQQALGQGPQFIFQYYREEENGRGNFPPRFSGLQFPNYSSELNVNALELDDSALYLCASSLRTSGDKTDTQYFGPGTRLTVL.

The rearrangement joins TRBV11-1 to TRBJ2-7, with TRBD2 matching over 12 bases. CDR3 size: 14 residues. CDR1 and CDR2 from the germline V gene are SGHAT and FQDESV (reference sequence). Losses at the gene ends were 5 bases for V and 7 bases for J; bases not matched to a gene: 6. Here the CDR3 reads CASSRSGTSGEQYF. Here the CDR3 DNA reads TGTGCCAGCAGCCGCTCCGGGACTAGCGGGGAGCAGTACTTC.

The CDR3 is CASKLAGIDNEQFF. The CDR3 DNA reads TGTGCCAGCAAGTTGGCAGGGATCGACAATGAGCAGTTCTTC. This rearrangement joins TRBV11-3 to TRBJ2-1; D is possibly TRBD1 (5 bases). Germline loops: CDR1 SGHNT, CDR2 YENEEA. Trimming pared 7 bases from V and 5 bases from J, leaving 15 bases between. The CDR3 runs to 14 residues.

In its sample, this clone ranks as medium-sized (0.01 to 0.1%). The identical CDR3 is also encoded by other nucleotide sequences in the sample. The V and J genes are TRBV27 and TRBJ2-1; the D gene is possibly TRBD2 (6 bases). V gave up 3 bases and J gave up 0 bases, with 6 bases separating them. The CDR3 totals 14 residues. Per the germline V gene, CDR1 is MNHEY and CDR2 is SMNVEV (reference sequence). The CDR3 loop reads CASSLGGSYNEQFF. The CDR3 bases are TGTGCCAGCAGTTTGGGGGGCTCCTACAATGAGCAGTTCTTC.

This chain's CDR3 is CASSLDPGSAQTQYF. The CDR3 DNA sequence: TGTGCCAGCAGCCTGGACCCGGGAAGTGCCCAGACCCAGTACTTC. The gene calls are TRBV11-3 and TRBJ2-5, with a tentative D call TRBD2 (5 bases). Germline-derived CDR1 and CDR2 are SGHNT and YENEEA. V lost 5 bases and J lost 6, with 19 bases in between. This CDR3 contains 15 residues.